These 8 T cell receptor beta chains originate from one sample sequenced in a study of identical twins. TCRdb itself ran the 5' RACE reads through MiXCR, one entry per CDR3 protein. Of 500,000 to 600,000 distinct CDR3 sequences in the sample, approximately 22% were seen once. Separately, the same data were catalogued under a study of T cells expressing NK-cell markers.

The material sequenced was CD4+ T cells sorted from blood. Every receptor here comes from a woman under 30 in good health.

This clonotype was counted only a few times. The chain links TRBV6-5 to TRBJ1-2; D unresolved. The V gene lost 0 bases and the J gene lost 6 bases, with 8 bases spanning the gap. The CDR3 runs to 13 residues. The germline V gene encodes CDR1 MNHEY and CDR2 SVGAGI. As DNA, the CDR3 is TGTGCCAGCAGTTACTCCCCAGCCCATGGCTACACCTTC. It codes for CASSYSPAHGYTF.

This clonotype showed up just a few times. V gene TRBV29-1 combines with J gene TRBJ2-5; unclear D gene. Trimming removed 4 bases at V and 0 bases at J, with 15 bases between. The germline gives CDR1 SQVTM, CDR2 ANQGSEA. The CDR3 length is 15 residues. CDR3 residues: CSVGWQAWYQETQYF. The CDR3 DNA follows: TGCAGCGTTGGTTGGCAGGCGTGGTACCAAGAGACCCAGTACTTC.

The chain carries TRBV5-1 and TRBJ2-3; TRBD2 agrees at 11 bases. Germline CDR1 and CDR2: SGHRS and YFSETQ. The CDR3 runs to 16 residues. J lost 1 base, V lost 4 bases, and 5 bases had no gene match. The CDR3 sequence: CASSRLLAGGTDTQYF. For the CDR3, the DNA is TGCGCCAGCAGCCGCCTACTAGCGGGGGGCACAGATACGCAGTATTTT.

This clonotype was seen ten or more times. The genes are TRBV29-1 and TRBJ2-7; D call uncertain. This CDR3 has 12 residues. V lost 8 bases and J lost 2, with 13 bases in between. Germline lookup yields CDR1 SQVTM and CDR2 ANQGSEA. The DNA of the CDR3 is TGCAGCCTATCGTTTGGGGCCTACGAGCAGTACTTC. This translates into CSLSFGAYEQYF.

This clonotype was seen only once. The chain carries TRBV18 and TRBJ2-3; D gene unclear. The CDR3 consists of 15 residues. Germline-derived CDR1 and CDR2 are KGHSH and LQKENI. V gave up 3 bases and J gave up 0 bases, with 10 bases separating them. CDR3 DNA sequence: TGTGCCAGCTCACCTGGTATAGGGAGCACAGATACGCAGTATTTT. As protein: CASSPGIGSTDTQYF. The full variable domain, in which reference TRBV18 and TRBJ2-3 provide the parts outside the CDR3, is NAGVMQNPRHLVRRRGQEARLRCSPMKGHSHVYWYRQLPEEGLKFMVYLQKENIIDESGMPKERFSAEFPKEGPSILRIQQVVRGDSAAYFCASSPGIGSTDTQYFGPGTRLTVL.

The table lists this clonotype with a few counts. J is TRBJ2-5 and V is TRBV15; 10 nucleotides align to TRBD2. Trimming cost V 1 base and J 1 base; bases outside gene matches: 0. This CDR3 is built from 15 residues. Germline V lookup: CDR1 LNHNV, CDR2 YYDKDF (reference sequence). CDR3 residues: CATSRGTSGQETQYF. As DNA, the CDR3 is TGTGCCACCAGCAGAGGGACTAGCGGCCAAGAGACCCAGTACTTC.

The CDR3 DNA reads TGTGCCATCAGCGTAGGGGGAGGGGAGACCCAGTACTTC. Encoded protein: CAISVGGGETQYF. The chain is built from TRBV10-3 and TRBJ2-5, with D maybe TRBD2 (7 bases). The V end was cut by 6 bases, the J end by 5 bases, with 13 bases between. CDR1 and CDR2 (germline): ENHRY, SYGVKD. The CDR3 totals 13 residues.

The chain couples TRBV20-1 to TRBJ2-1; 8 nucleotides line up with TRBD2. The CDR3 is 14 residues long. V lost 1 base and J lost 5; bases outside the gene matches: 4. CDR1 and CDR2 (germline): DFQATT, SNEGSKA (reference sequence). This CDR3 is CSARAAGAHNEQFF. The CDR3 DNA sequence: TGCAGTGCTAGAGCAGCGGGAGCCCACAATGAGCAGTTCTTC.